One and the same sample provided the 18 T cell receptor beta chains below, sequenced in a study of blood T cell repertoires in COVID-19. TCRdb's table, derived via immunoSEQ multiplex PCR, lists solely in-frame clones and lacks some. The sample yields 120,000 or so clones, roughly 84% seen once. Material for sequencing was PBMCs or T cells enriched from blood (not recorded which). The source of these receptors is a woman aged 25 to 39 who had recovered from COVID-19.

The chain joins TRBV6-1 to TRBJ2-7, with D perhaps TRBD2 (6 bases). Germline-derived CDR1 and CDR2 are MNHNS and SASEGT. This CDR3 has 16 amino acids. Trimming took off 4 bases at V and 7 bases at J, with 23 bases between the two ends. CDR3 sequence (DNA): TGTGCCAGCAGTGCCCTCCGTTTGGGTAGCGGAGGAGAGCAGTACTTC. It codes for CASSALRLGSGGEQYF.

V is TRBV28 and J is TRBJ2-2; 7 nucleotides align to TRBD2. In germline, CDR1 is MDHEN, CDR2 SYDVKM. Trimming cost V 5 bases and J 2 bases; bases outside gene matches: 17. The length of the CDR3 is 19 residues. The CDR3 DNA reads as TGTGCCAGCAGTGTACCCCCTAGGCGGGCTAGCGGAAACACCGGGGAGCTGTTTTTT. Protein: CASSVPPRRASGNTGELFF.

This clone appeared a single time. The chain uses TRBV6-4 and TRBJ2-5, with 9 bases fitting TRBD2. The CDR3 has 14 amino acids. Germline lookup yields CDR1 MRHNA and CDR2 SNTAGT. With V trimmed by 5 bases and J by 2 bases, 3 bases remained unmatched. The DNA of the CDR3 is TGTGCCAGCAGTCCAACTAGCGGGCAAGAGACCCAGTACTTC. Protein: CASSPTSGQETQYF.

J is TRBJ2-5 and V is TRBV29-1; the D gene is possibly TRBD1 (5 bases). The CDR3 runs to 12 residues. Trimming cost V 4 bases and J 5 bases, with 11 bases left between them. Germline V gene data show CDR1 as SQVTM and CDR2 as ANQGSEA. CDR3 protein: CSVVQGTETQYF. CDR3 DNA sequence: TGCAGCGTTGTCCAGGGTACGGAGACCCAGTACTTC.

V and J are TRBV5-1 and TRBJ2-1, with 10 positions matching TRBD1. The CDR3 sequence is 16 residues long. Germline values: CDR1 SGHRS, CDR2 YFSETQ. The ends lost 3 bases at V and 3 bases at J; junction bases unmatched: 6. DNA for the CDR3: TGCGCCAGCAGCTCTTTGAGGACAGGGGGCTACAATGAGCAGTTCTTC. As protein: CASSSLRTGGYNEQFF.

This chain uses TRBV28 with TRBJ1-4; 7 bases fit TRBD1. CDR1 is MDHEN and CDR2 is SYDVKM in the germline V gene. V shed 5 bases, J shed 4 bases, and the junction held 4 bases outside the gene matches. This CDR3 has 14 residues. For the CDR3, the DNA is TGTGCCAGCAGTAAACAGGGGAATAATGAAAAACTGTTTTTT. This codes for CASSKQGNNEKLFF.

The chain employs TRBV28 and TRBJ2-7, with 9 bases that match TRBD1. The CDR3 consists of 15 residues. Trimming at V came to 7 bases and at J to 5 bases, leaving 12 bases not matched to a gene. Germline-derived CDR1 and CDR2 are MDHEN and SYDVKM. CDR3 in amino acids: CASKSPGQGSNEQYF. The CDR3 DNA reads TGTGCCAGCAAAAGCCCGGGACAGGGTTCGAACGAGCAGTACTTC.

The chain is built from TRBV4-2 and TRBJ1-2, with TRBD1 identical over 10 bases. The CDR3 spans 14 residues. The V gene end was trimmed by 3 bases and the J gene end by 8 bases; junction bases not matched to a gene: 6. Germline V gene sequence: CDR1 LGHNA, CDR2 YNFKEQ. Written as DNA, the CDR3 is TGTGCCAGCAGCCAGGTGGACAGGGGGGGAGGCTACACCTTC. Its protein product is CASSQVDRGGGYTF.

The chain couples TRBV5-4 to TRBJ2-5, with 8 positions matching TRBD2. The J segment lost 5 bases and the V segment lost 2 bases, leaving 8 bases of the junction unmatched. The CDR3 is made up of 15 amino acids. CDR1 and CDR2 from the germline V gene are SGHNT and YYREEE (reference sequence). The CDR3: CASSFNRGGRETQYF. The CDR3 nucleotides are TGTGCCAGCAGCTTCAATCGGGGGGGCCGGGAGACCCAGTACTTC.

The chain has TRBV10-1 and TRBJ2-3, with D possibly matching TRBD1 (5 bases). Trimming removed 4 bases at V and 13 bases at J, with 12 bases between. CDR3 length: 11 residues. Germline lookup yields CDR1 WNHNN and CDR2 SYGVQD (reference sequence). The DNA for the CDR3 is TGCGCCAGCAGTGGGGGCCTACAGGAGTATTTT. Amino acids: CASSGGLQEYF.

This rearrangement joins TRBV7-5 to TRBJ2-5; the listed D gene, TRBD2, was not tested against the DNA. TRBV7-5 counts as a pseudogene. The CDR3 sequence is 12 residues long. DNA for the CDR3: TGTGTCAGAAGCTCCGGGGGAGAGACCCAGTACTTC. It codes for CVRSSGGETQYF.

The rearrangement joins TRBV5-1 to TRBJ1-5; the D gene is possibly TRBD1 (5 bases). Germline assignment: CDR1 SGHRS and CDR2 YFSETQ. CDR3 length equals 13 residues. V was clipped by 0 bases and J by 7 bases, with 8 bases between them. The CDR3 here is CASSLEGEQPQHF. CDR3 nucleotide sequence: TGCGCCAGCAGCTTGGAAGGGGAACAGCCCCAGCATTTT.

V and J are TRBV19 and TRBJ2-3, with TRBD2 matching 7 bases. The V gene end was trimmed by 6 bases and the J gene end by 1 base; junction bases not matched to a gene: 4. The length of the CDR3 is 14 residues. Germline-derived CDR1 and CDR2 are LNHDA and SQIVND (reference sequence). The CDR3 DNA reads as TGTGCCAGTAGAGGGCTAGCGGGCACAGATACGCAGTATTTT. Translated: CASRGLAGTDTQYF.

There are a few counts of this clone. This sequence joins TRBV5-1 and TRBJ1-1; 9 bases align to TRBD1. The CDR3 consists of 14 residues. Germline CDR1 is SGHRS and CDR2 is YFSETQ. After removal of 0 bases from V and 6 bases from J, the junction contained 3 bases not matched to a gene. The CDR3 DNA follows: TGCGCCAGCAGCTTGGGGGACAGGGTGTCTGAAGCTTTCTTT. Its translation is CASSLGDRVSEAFF.

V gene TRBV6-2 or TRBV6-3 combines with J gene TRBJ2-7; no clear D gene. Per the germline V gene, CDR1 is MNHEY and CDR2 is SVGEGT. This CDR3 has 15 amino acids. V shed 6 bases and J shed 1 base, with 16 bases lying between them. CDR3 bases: TGTGCCAGCAGCGCAACCGCGCAGGTTTCCTACGAGCAGTACTTC. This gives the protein CASSATAQVSYEQYF.

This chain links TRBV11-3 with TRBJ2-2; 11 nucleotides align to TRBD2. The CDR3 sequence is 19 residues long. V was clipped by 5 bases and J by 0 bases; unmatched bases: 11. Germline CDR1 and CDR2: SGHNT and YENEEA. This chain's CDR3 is CASSPSFLAGGSNTGELFF. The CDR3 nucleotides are TGTGCCAGCAGCCCCAGTTTTCTAGCGGGAGGCTCGAACACCGGGGAGCTGTTTTTT. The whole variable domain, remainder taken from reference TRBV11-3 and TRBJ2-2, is EAGVVQSPRYKIIEKKQPVAFWCNPISGHNTLYWYLQNLGQGPELLIRYENEEAVDDSQLPKDRFSAERLKGVDSTLKIQPAELGDSAVYLCASSPSFLAGGSNTGELFFGEGSRLTVL.

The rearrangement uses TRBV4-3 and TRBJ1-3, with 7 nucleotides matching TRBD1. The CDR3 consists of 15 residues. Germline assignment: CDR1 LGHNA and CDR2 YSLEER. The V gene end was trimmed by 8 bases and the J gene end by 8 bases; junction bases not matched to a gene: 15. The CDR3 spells CASSTYGTVGYTIYF. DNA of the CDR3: TGCGCCAGCTCTACATACGGGACAGTCGGGTACACCATATATTTT.

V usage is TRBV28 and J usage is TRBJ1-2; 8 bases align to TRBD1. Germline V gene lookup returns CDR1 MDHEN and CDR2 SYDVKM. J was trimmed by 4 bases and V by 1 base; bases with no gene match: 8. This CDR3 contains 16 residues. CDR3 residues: CASSLSRGPGTYGYTF. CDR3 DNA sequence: TGTGCCAGCAGTTTATCCAGGGGGCCTGGCACCTATGGCTACACCTTC.